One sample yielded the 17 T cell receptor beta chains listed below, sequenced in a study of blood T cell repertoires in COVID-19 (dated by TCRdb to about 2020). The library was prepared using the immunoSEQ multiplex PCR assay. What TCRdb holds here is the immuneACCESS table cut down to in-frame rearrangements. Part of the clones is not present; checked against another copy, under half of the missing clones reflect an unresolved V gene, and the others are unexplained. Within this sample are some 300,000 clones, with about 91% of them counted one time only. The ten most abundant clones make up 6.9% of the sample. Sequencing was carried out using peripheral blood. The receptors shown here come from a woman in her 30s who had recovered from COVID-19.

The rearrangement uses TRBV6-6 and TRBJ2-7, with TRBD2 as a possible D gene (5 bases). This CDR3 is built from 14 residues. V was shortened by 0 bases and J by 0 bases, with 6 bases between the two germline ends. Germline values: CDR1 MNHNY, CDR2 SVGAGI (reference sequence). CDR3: CASSYSGSSYEQYF. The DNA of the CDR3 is TGTGCCAGCAGTTACTCGGGGAGCTCCTACGAGCAGTACTTC.

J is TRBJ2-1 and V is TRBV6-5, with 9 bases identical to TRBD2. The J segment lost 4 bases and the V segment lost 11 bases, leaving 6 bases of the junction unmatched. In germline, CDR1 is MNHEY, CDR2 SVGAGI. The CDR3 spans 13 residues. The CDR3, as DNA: TGTGCCGGGGGGGGACTAGCTTACAATGAGCAGTTCTTC. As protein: CAGGGLAYNEQFF.

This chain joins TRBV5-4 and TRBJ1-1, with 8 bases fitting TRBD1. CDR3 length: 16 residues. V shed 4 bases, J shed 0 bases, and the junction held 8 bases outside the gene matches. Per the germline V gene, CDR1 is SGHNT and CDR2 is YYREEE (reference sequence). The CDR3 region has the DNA TGTGCCAGCAGCCCAGGGGGCCCCGCCATGAACACTGAAGCTTTCTTT. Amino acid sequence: CASSPGGPAMNTEAFF.

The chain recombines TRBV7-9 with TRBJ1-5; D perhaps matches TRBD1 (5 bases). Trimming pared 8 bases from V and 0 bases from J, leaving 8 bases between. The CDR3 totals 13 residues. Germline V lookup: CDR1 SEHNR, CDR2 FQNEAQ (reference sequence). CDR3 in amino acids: CASAGDSNQPQHF. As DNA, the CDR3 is TGTGCCAGCGCGGGGGATAGCAATCAGCCCCAGCATTTT.

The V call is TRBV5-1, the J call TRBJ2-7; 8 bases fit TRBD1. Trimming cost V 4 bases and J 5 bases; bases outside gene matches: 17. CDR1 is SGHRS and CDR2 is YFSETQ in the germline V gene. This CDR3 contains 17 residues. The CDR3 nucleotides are TGCGCCAGCAGCCCCTCTTTTCCCGGGACAGGTCCGCACGAGCAGTACTTC. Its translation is CASSPSFPGTGPHEQYF.

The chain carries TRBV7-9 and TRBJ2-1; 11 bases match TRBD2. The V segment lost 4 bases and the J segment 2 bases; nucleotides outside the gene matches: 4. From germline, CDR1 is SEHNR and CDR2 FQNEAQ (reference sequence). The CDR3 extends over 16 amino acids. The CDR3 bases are TGTGCCAGCAGCTCCAATAGCGGGGGGGCCTACAATGAGCAGTTCTTC. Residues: CASSSNSGGAYNEQFF.

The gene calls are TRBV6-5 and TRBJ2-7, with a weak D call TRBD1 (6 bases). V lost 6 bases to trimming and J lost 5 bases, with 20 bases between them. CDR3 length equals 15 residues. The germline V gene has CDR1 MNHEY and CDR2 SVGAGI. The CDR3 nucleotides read TGTGCCAGCAGAAAAAGACAGGCGGTTTACGACGAGCAGTACTTC. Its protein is CASRKRQAVYDEQYF.

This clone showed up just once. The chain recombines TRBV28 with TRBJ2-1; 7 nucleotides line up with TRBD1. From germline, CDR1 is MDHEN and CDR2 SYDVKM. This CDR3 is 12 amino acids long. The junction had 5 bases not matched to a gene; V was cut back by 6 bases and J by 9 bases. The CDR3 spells CASSYRGREQFF. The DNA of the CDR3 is TGTGCCAGCAGCTACAGGGGCCGTGAGCAGTTCTTC.

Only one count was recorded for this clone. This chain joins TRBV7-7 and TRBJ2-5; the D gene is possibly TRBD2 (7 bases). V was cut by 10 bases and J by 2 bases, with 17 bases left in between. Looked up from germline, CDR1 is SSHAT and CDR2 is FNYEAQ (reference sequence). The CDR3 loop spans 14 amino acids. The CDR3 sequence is CATGGRGGQETQYF. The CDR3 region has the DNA TGTGCCACCGGGGGAAGGGGGGGGCAAGAGACCCAGTACTTC.

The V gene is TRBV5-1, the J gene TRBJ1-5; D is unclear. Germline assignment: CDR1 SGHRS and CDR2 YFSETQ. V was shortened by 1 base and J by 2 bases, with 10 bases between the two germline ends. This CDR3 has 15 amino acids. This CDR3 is CASSLTGFGNQPQHF. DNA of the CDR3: TGCGCCAGCAGCTTGACGGGGTTCGGCAATCAGCCCCAGCATTTT.

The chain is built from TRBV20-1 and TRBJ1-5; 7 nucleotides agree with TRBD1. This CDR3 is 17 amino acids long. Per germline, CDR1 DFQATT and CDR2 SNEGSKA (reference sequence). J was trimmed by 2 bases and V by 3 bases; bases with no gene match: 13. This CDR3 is CSASSGEAGGRNQPQHF. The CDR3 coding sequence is TGCAGTGCTAGTTCAGGGGAGGCAGGGGGGCGCAATCAGCCCCAGCATTTT.

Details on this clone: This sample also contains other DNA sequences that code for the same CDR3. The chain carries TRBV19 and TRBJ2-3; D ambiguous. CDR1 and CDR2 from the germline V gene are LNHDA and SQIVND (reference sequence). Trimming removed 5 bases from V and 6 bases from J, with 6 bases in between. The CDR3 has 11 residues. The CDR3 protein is CASSPGDTQYF. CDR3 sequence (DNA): TGTGCCAGTAGTCCCGGGGATACGCAGTATTTT.

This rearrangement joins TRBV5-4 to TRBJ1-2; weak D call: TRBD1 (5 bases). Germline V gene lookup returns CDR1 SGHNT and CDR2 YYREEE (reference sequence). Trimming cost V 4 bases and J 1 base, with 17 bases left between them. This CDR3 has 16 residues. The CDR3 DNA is TGTGCCAGCAGCGGCCGGCAGGGCGCCTTTAACTATGGCTACACCTTC. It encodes CASSGRQGAFNYGYTF.

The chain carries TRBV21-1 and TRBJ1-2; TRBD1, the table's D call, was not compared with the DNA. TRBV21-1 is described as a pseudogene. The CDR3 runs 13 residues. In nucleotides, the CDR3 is TGTGCCAGCAGCAACACAGGGGAATATGGCTACACCTTC. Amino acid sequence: CASSNTGEYGYTF.

The DNA of the CDR3 is TGTGCCAGCAGCTTCCTCCAAGCGGGGGCCATCGATGAGCAGTTCTTC. It codes for CASSFLQAGAIDEQFF. The V and J genes are TRBV11-2 and TRBJ2-1; 8 bases align to TRBD2. Per germline, CDR1 SGHAT and CDR2 FQNNGV. Trimming took 3 bases from V and 8 from J; bases not matched to a gene: 12. The CDR3 contains 16 residues.

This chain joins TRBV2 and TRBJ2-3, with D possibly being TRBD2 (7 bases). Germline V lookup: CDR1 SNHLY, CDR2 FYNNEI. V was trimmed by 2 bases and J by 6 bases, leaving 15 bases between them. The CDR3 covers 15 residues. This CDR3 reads CASSELRGPPDTQYF. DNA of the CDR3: TGTGCCAGCAGTGAACTGCGGGGGCCCCCCGATACGCAGTATTTT.

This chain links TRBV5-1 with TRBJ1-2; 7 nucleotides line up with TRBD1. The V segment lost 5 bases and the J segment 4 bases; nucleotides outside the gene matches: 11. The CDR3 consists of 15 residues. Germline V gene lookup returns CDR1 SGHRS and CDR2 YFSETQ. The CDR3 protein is CASRTGTASPYGYTF. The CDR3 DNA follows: TGCGCCAGCAGGACAGGGACAGCCAGTCCCTATGGCTACACCTTC. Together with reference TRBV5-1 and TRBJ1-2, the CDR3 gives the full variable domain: KAGVTQTPRYLIKTRGQQVTLSCSPISGHRSVSWYQQTPGQGLQFLFEYFSETQRNKGNFPGRFSGRQFSNSRSEMNVSTLELGDSALYLCASRTGTASPYGYTFGSGTRLTVV.